This entry is about one T cell receptor (beta chain). No cognate antigen has been identified for it. Base quality data are lacking; no much larger clone is found one base away. A single peripheral blood draw of roughly 0.11 L on average was collected from each donor into heparinised tubes. Using a panel that included CD45RO, CCR7, CD25, CD127, CD95 and CD27, naive, central memory, regulatory and stem cell-like memory CD4+ T cells were sorted on a BD FACSAria II. All sorted populations exceeded 98% purity. Right away, PBMCs were isolated by Lymphoprep density gradient centrifugation and were stained directly, with no culture step. To minimize batch effects, samples were stained and sorted in pairs, one healthy donor with one patient per experiment. The CDR3 goes from the cysteine to the phenylalanine over 13 residues. Only the CDR3 DNA stays, 39 bases, in frame from base 1. V has 8 bases trimmed and J has 5 bases trimmed; junction bases matching no gene number 7. Per the germline V gene (reference sequence), MNHNY is the CDR1 and SVGAGI is the CDR2.

These data originate in a study of beta chain features in type 1 diabetes listed by TCRdb under 2018. For the wider study: Mean age, gender distribution, total cell number and subset yield did not differ between patients and healthy donors. A total of roughly 100 million sorted cells were examined across all samples, and RNA yield correlated strongly with the number of cells per subset. In the study, recently diagnosed type 1 diabetes patients and matched healthy donors were compared on the TCRB repertoires of their sorted circulating CD4+ T cell subsets. Regulatory and stem cell-like memory subsets were obtained from only 8 patients and roughly 8 healthy donors, while naive and central memory subsets were obtained from all 30 or so donors.

The entire isolated RNA was reverse transcribed using the High Capacity cDNA Reverse Transcription Kit, and thus expressed TCRB transcripts were sequenced. Naive, central memory and regulatory T cell samples underwent deep immunoSEQ sequencing, averaging roughly 3.5 million total reads per sample. Sorted cells were lysed in RLT buffer, and RNA was extracted using DNase-treated RNeasy Micro or Mini kits according to cell number. To prevent cross-contamination, every cell subset was processed on its own, while patient and healthy donor samples were processed together. TCRB sequences were amplified from cDNA with the immunoSEQ multiplex PCR, producing 87-bp fragments spanning the CDR3 region. Amplicons were sequenced on the Illumina HiSeq platform. The original methods were these. PCR bias was corrected computationally using synthetic template baselines, and reads within Hamming distance 2 were collapsed, with unmergeable singletons discarded. Reads were aligned against IMGT so that V, D and J genes, CDR3 length and insertions or deletions at six rearrangement sites could be assigned. Within each subset, clonotype counts were normalized to sorted cell number, after which true diversity and Gini coefficients were computed with the tcR R package. The overlap coefficient, calculated on TCRB nucleotide sequences, was used to measure repertoire sharing. TCRdb limited this immuneACCESS table to in-frame rearrangements with V and J called. A share of clones is missing; checked studies link under half to unresolved V genes, and the rest is unexplained. The DNA gave D and trimming, while V, J and clone size come from that table. In this sample the table shows tens of thousands of clones, roughly two thirds of which occur a single time. The ten most abundant clones make up 2.2% of the sample.

What the study reported, not specific to this receptor: Shorter templates might be favored by PCR, yet because patient and control samples were amplified and corrected together, any such skew would affect both groups equally. Fewer insertions and more nucleotide deletions at VDJ recombination sites were observed in patients with type 1 diabetes, implying thymic rearrangement abnormalities. Because cDNA rather than genomic DNA was sequenced, highly expressing activated cells could have been over-represented, although no difference in activation and CD3 levels was found between groups. HLA sub-analyses involved small numbers of individuals, so any influence of HLA type on TCRB rearrangement remained unresolved. Naive, central memory and regulatory TCRB repertoires appeared to be more similar among patients than among healthy donors. Type 1 diabetes patients showed a moderate but significant shortening of TCRB CDR3 length in all four CD4+ subsets.

The sequencing sample was made of Tregs from blood. Taken with the paper, the label for cell subset or site translates to: regulatory CD4+ T cells. The receptor chain draws on TRBV6-6 and TRBJ2-5, and 8 bases in between align with TRBD1. This receptor was taken from a woman aged 40 to 55 in good health. The CDR3 corresponds to CASRNRGAETQYF. The DNA reads as follows: TGTGCCAGCCGGAACAGGGGGGCTGAGACCCAGTACTTC.